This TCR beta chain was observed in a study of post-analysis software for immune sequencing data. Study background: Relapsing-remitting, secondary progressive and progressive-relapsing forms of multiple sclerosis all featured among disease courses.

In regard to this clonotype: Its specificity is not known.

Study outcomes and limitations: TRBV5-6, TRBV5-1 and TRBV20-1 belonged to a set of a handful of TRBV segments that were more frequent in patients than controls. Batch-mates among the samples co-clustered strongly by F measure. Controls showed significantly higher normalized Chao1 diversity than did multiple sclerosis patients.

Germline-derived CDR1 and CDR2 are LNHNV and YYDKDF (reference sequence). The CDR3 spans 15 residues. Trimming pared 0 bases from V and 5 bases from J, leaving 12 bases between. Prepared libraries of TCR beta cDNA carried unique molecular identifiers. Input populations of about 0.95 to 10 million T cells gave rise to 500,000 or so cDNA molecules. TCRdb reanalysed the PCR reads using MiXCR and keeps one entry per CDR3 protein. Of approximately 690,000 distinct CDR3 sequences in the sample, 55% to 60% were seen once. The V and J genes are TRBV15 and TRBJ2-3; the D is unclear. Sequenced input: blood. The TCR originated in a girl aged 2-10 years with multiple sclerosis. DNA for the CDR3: TGTGCCACCAGCAGAGATGCTGACGTGGGAGATACGCAGTATTTT. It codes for CATSRDADVGDTQYF.